This record looks at one T cell receptor (beta chain) sequence and its context. Antigen unknown. CDR1 and CDR2 from the germline V gene are MGHDK and SYGVNS. V was trimmed by 7 bases and J by 0 bases, leaving 13 bases between them. The CDR3 runs to 15 residues. Preparation of the TCRbeta library used unique molecular identifiers. TCRdb ran MiXCR on the PCR reads and lists one entry per CDR3 protein. The sample contains about 58,000 distinct CDR3 sequences, approximately 43% of which appear only once. These data belong to a study of T-cell reconstitution after alpha-beta-depleted transplantation in children. Overall study results and limits: At day 60, the high TCRbeta diversity found in some patients originated from recipient T cells and thymic progenitors that had survived. Hyperexpanded clones declined; after one year, newly produced T cells mostly supplied diversity. By about two months after transplant, alpha-beta T cells reportedly arose from several hundred graft clones that had expanded.

Sequenced here: PBMCs, mostly from graft donor cells, sampled 360 days after TCRalphabeta/CD19-depleted stem cell transplant. The V call is TRBV25-1, the J call TRBJ1-5; D remains unclear. The clonotype originates from a male patient aged 10 to 17 who had a stem cell transplant for acute lymphoblastic leukemia, so the T cells may come from the graft donor. The CDR3 loop reads CASKSGSNSNQPQHF. DNA for the CDR3: TGTGCCAGCAAGTCCGGATCTAATAGCAATCAGCCCCAGCATTTT.